These 14 T cell receptor beta chains came from one sample sequenced in a study of OX40 agonist ivuxolimab in advanced cancers. Preparation of the library involved the immunoSEQ multiplex PCR assay. TCRdb's version of the immuneACCESS table is confined to in-frame rearrangements and falls short of the full clone set. An unresolved V gene accounts for under half of the shortfall where checked; the remainder is of unknown origin. The sample profile shows about 69,000 clones; around 80% of them were found once. Together, the top ten hold under 3% of the sample. The sample here was CD4+ or CD8+ T cells sorted from blood, taken in a trial of the OX40 agonist ivuxolimab. All receptors come from an adult with an advanced solid tumor such as melanoma, head and neck, liver or kidney cancer.

The J gene is TRBJ1-1, the V gene TRBV10-3; 9 bases match TRBD1. The J segment lost 4 bases and the V segment lost 8 bases, leaving 11 bases of the junction unmatched. Germline-derived CDR1 and CDR2 are ENHRY and SYGVKD. This CDR3 comprises 15 residues. The CDR3 here is CAIGTGSVAGTEAFF. Written as DNA, the CDR3 is TGTGCCATCGGGACAGGGTCGGTGGCCGGCACTGAAGCTTTCTTT.

This rearrangement joins TRBV19 to TRBJ1-4; D is perhaps TRBD1 (6 bases). The V end was cut by 4 bases, the J end by 6 bases, with 18 bases between. Per the germline V gene, CDR1 is LNHDA and CDR2 is SQIVND (reference sequence). This CDR3 contains 16 residues. CDR3 in amino acids: CASSTYRDGKDEKLFF. Written as DNA, the CDR3 is TGTGCCAGTAGTACGTACAGGGACGGGAAGGATGAAAAACTGTTTTTT.

V and J are TRBV11-1 and TRBJ2-7, with D perhaps assigned TRBD1 or TRBD2 (6 bases each). CDR1 SGHAT and CDR2 FQDESV come from the germline V gene (reference sequence). The CDR3 contains 16 residues. V was cut by 1 base and J by 7 bases, with 20 bases left in between. As DNA, the CDR3 is TGTGCCAGCAGCTTAGTAACCGGGACACAACGGGGGGAGCAGTACTTC. This translates into CASSLVTGTQRGEQYF.

There are a few counts of this clone. The rearrangement joins TRBV6-6 to TRBJ2-1, with 10 bases fitting TRBD2. After removal of 4 bases from V and 2 bases from J, the junction contained 5 bases not matched to a gene. The CDR3 is made up of 16 amino acids. Germline values: CDR1 MNHNY, CDR2 SVGAGI (reference sequence). The CDR3 loop is CASSWTSGGPYNEQFF. The CDR3 nucleotides read TGTGCCAGCAGTTGGACTAGCGGAGGCCCCTACAATGAGCAGTTCTTC.

Only a few counts were recorded for this clone. This rearrangement joins TRBV6-5 to TRBJ2-2; a weak D match, TRBD2 (5 bases). Trimming removed 6 bases at V and 6 bases at J, with 14 bases between. The CDR3 runs to 14 residues. CDR1 is MNHEY and CDR2 is SVGAGI in the germline V gene. The CDR3 protein is CASSRYLASGELFF. Here the CDR3 DNA reads TGTGCCAGCAGCCGATACCTAGCTTCCGGGGAGCTGTTTTTT.

The CDR3 coding sequence is TGCAGCGAACGGACAGGGAAAGAGACCCAGTACTTC. Translating gives CSERTGKETQYF. The chain carries TRBV29-1 and TRBJ2-5; 8 bases match TRBD1. The germline CDR1 and CDR2 sequences are SQVTM and ANQGSEA. V dropped 7 bases and J dropped 3; count of bases not matched to a gene: 4. The CDR3 is made up of 12 amino acids. Using reference TRBV29-1 and TRBJ2-5 for the parts outside the CDR3, the full variable domain is SAVISQKPSRDICQRGTSLTIQCQVDSQVTMMFWYRQQPGQSLTLIATANQGSEATYESGFVIDKFPISRPNLTFSTLTVSNMSPEDSSIYLCSERTGKETQYFGPGTRLLVL.

The genes are TRBV18 and TRBJ2-3, with 14 bases lining up with TRBD2. V lost 2 bases, J lost 4 bases, and 5 bases stayed unmatched. CDR1 KGHSH and CDR2 LQKENI come from the germline V gene. There are 17 residues in the CDR3. The CDR3 here is CASSPYGTSGSPDTQYF. CDR3 nucleotide sequence: TGTGCCAGCTCACCATATGGGACTAGCGGGAGCCCAGATACGCAGTATTTT.

This clone has just a few counts. The chain is built from TRBV2 and TRBJ2-7; D is undetermined. The V end was cut by 5 bases, the J end by 3 bases, with 11 bases between. CDR1 and CDR2 (germline): SNHLY, FYNNEI. This CDR3 has 13 residues. This CDR3 is CASSRELNYEQYF. CDR3 nucleotides: TGTGCCAGCAGTAGAGAGCTTAACTACGAGCAGTACTTC.

In its sample, this clone was seen a few times. The chain combines TRBV5-1 with TRBJ2-3, with no clear D. The CDR3 spans 13 residues. The V end lost 0 bases, the J end lost 4 bases, and 6 bases lay between the germline ends. CDR1 is SGHRS and CDR2 is YFSETQ in the germline V gene. As DNA, the CDR3 is TGCGCCAGCAGCTTGGCGCAACCAGATACGCAGTATTTT. Translation gives CASSLAQPDTQYF.

This clone has a handful of counts. The CDR3 nucleotides are TGTGCCAGCAGCCTGGACAGTTCCTCTGGAAACACCATATATTTT. Residues: CASSLDSSSGNTIYF. J is TRBJ1-3 and V is TRBV9; a weak D match, TRBD1 (6 bases). V gave up 4 bases and J gave up 0 bases, with 11 bases separating them. CDR3 size: 15 residues. The germline V gene has CDR1 SGDLS and CDR2 YYNGEE.

The chain joins TRBV20-1 to TRBJ2-1, with D perhaps assigned TRBD1 or TRBD2 (5 bases each). With 5 bases removed from V and 3 bases from J, the gap between germline ends came to 5 bases. CDR1 is DFQATT, CDR2 SNEGSKA, per germline (reference sequence). The CDR3 covers 11 residues. For the CDR3, the DNA is TGCAGTGCTGGGGGCTACAATGAGCAGTTCTTC. This codes for CSAGGYNEQFF.

The chain combines TRBV30 with TRBJ2-4; D is perhaps TRBD1 (5 bases). V gave up 4 bases and J gave up 12 bases, with 16 bases separating them. The CDR3 length is 12 residues. Per the germline V gene, CDR1 is GTSNPN and CDR2 is SVGIG (reference sequence). The DNA for the CDR3 is TGTGCCTGGAAAGCCAAAGGGGTAAATCAGTACTTC. It is translated as CAWKAKGVNQYF.

This sequence joins TRBV2 and TRBJ1-5, with D possibly TRBD1 on 5 matching bases. This CDR3 is 14 amino acids long. The ends were cut back, 6 bases at V and 0 bases at J, with 9 bases in the middle. The germline V gene has CDR1 SNHLY and CDR2 FYNNEI. Written as DNA, the CDR3 is TGTGCCAGCAGCGGGACCGTTAGCAATCAGCCCCAGCATTTT. This translates into CASSGTVSNQPQHF.

This clone was seen only once. The gene calls are TRBV2 and TRBJ1-5; 10 positions match TRBD1. After removal of 6 bases from V and 6 bases from J, the junction contained 5 bases not matched to a gene. Germline CDR1 is SNHLY and CDR2 is FYNNEI. The CDR3 is made up of 14 amino acids. The CDR3 sequence: CASRGTGATQPQHF. In DNA, the CDR3 is TGTGCCAGCAGGGGGACAGGGGCCACTCAGCCCCAGCATTTT.